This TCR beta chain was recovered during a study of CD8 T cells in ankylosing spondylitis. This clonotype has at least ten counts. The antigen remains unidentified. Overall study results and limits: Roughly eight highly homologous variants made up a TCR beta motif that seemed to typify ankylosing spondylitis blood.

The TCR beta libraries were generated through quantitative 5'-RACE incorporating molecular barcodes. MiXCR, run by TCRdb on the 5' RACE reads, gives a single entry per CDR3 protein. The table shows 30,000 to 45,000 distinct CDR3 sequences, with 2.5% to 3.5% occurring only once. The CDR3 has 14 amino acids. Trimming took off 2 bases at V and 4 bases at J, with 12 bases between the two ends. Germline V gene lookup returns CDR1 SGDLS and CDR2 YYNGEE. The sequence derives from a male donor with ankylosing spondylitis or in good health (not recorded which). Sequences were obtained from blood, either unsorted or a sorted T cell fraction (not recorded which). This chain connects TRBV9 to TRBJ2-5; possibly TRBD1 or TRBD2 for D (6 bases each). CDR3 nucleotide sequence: TGTGCCAGCAGCGTCAGCCGGGGGCCAGAGACCCAGTACTTC. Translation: CASSVSRGPETQYF.